This T cell receptor beta chain was sequenced in a study of long-term antiretroviral therapy in people with HIV. A v3.0 immunoSEQ assay was performed at survey level. In sequencing, roughly 40,000-50,000 T-cell genomes per sample were targeted. Clones were read by immunoSEQ multiplex PCR, and TCRdb kept only the in-frame ones, dropping some. This sample has tens of thousands of clones, with around 83% found just once. The sequence was obtained from a man in his forties or fifties with HIV. The sample in question was unsorted PBMCs, obtained 0.4 years after starting antiretroviral therapy.

The CDR3 spells CASSARNYQPQHF. DNA of the CDR3: TGTGCCAGCAGCGCCCGAAATTATCAGCCCCAGCATTTT. This sequence joins TRBV9 and TRBJ1-5; D ambiguous. Germline V lookup: CDR1 SGDLS, CDR2 YYNGEE. The V gene lost 3 bases and the J gene lost 5 bases, with 9 bases spanning the gap. This CDR3 is 13 amino acids long.